The T cell receptor beta chain described here comes from a study of blood T cell repertoires in COVID-19. Overall study: Some COVID-19 samples were acute and others convalescent; all came from the United States, Italy and Spain. T cells, B-cell-depleted T cells, or PBMCs supplied cDNA or gDNA.

Enrollment of patients from Seattle took place during active infection, with longitudinal follow-up. In germline, CDR1 is MDHEN, CDR2 SYDVKM. The trim removed 3 bases at V and 6 bases at J, leaving 7 bases unmatched. There are 14 residues in the CDR3. How the authors handled the data: It was from reference gene primer amplification that nucleated cell counts were estimated. The data were produced by immunoSEQ multiplex PCR, yet TCRdb's version contains in-frame clones alone and is incomplete. The V and J calls and clone size come from that table; D and trimming were worked out from the DNA. Here the sample spans roughly 50,000 clones, 85% to 90% being singletons.

The chain joins TRBV28 to TRBJ1-1; TRBD1 matches at 7 bases. This TCR came from a woman of 80 years or more with COVID-19, enrolled during active disease. The sequenced sample was peripheral blood. In DNA form, the CDR3 reads TGTGCCAGCAGTTTGACCAGGGGGTTCGCTGAAGCTTTCTTT. It yields the protein CASSLTRGFAEAFF.